This is a list of T cell receptor beta chains from one sample in a study of cytomegalovirus exposure and HLA in healthy donors. Generated by immunoSEQ multiplex PCR, the TCRdb table keeps only in-frame clones and is missing some. The sample has about 190,000 clones, 75% to 80% seen once. The sample consisted of PBMCs. These receptors all come from a woman aged 25-40 years in good health and CMV-seropositive. Each CDR3 is given with its conserved first and last residue. The D gene is left open where the match is weak. Some rows mark clone size as missing; the rest say once, few, many or name a class of expanded clone.

clone_size d_call j_call v_call cdr3_aa cdr3_nt
. . TRBJ2-3 TRBV28 CASSLRDISTDTQYF TGTGCCAGCAGTCTCCGGGACATAAGCACAGATACGCAGTATTTT
. TRBD1 TRBJ1-2 TRBV28 CASRRQGDYGYTF TGTGCCAGCAGGCGACAGGGTGACTATGGCTACACCTTC
. TRBD1 TRBJ1-2 TRBV30 CASPGQGIYGYTF TGTGCCTCCCCGGGACAGGGGATCTATGGCTACACCTTC
. TRBD2 TRBJ2-3 TRBV19 CASSPRASGGAYTDTQYF TGTGCCAGTAGTCCTCGCGCTAGCGGGGGGGCTTACACAGATACGCAGTATTTT
. TRBD1 TRBJ1-5 TRBV30 CAWSVSRGRNQPQHF TGTGCCTGGAGTGTGTCGAGGGGGCGGAATCAGCCCCAGCATTTT
. TRBD1 TRBJ1-2 TRBV10-1 CASSEEDRGWGGYTF TGCGCCAGCAGTGAGGAGGACAGGGGATGGGGTGGCTACACCTTC
. . TRBJ1-1 TRBV5-1 CASSSNAGMNTEAFF TGCGCCAGCAGCTCGAATGCGGGAATGAACACTGAAGCTTTCTTT
. . TRBJ1-2 TRBV19 CASSIGGPANYGYTF TGTGCCAGTAGTATCGGGGGACCCGCTAACTATGGCTACACCTTC
once TRBD2 TRBJ2-3 TRBV5-1 CASSLALAGSTDTQYF TGCGCCAGCAGCTTGGCACTAGCGGGAAGCACAGATACGCAGTATTTT
few TRBD1 TRBJ2-7 TRBV10-3 CAISESSQGAREQYF TGTGCCATCAGTGAGTCGTCACAGGGGGCGAGAGAGCAGTACTTC
. TRBD1 TRBJ1-3 TRBV5-6 CASSLQGGGNTIYF TGTGCCAGCAGCTTGCAGGGGGGAGGAAACACCATATATTTT
. TRBD1 TRBJ1-6 TRBV9 CASSVGQGVGSPLHF TGTGCCAGCAGCGTTGGACAGGGGGTCGGGTCACCCCTCCACTTT
. TRBD1 TRBJ1-4 TRBV6-1 CASSDRGSIEKLFF TGTGCCAGCAGTGACAGGGGGAGTATTGAAAAACTGTTTTTT
few . TRBJ1-3 TRBV30 CAWTRDSGNTIYF TGTGCCTGGACGCGGGACTCTGGAAACACCATATATTTT
. . TRBJ2-3 TRBV29-1 CSVGAGASTDTQYF TGCAGCGTTGGAGCGGGTGCTAGCACAGATACGCAGTATTTT
. . TRBJ2-3 TRBV20-1 CSASRGDTQYF TGCAGTGCTAGTCGGGGGGATACGCAGTATTTT
. . TRBJ2-3 TRBV7-2 CASTPGGQGTDTQYF TGTGCCAGCACCCCAGGGGGGCAAGGCACAGATACGCAGTATTTT
. . TRBJ1-2 TRBV4-3 CASSQGKTGTTNYGYTF TGCGCCAGCAGCCAAGGAAAAACCGGGACAACGAACTATGGCTACACCTTC
. TRBD1 TRBJ1-2 TRBV20-1 CSAPQGGGYTF TGCAGTGCCCCTCAGGGGGGAGGCTACACCTTC
. . TRBJ1-1 TRBV4-3 CASSRGGRNTEAFF TGCGCCAGCAGTAGGGGAGGGCGAAACACTGAAGCTTTCTTT
. TRBD2 TRBJ2-5 TRBV5-1 CASSLTLAGQETQYF TGCGCCAGCAGCCTGACACTAGCGGGGCAAGAGACCCAGTACTTC
. . TRBJ2-1 TRBV6-4 CASSDSSGEGYNEQFF TGTGCCAGCAGTGACTCTTCAGGGGAGGGCTACAATGAGCAGTTCTTC
. . TRBJ1-6 TRBV4-1 CASSQVGASPLHF TGCGCCAGCAGCCAAGTTGGGGCTTCACCCCTCCACTTT
. . TRBJ1-1 TRBV19 CASPTSQGNTEAFF TGTGCCAGCCCAACGAGCCAGGGGAACACTGAAGCTTTCTTT
once . TRBJ1-1 TRBV6-4 CASRPDSSSTEAFF TGTGCCAGCAGGCCCGACAGTTCGAGCACTGAAGCTTTCTTT
. . TRBJ2-1 TRBV7-9 CASSLGGRKSYNEQFF TGTGCCAGCAGCTTAGGGGGGAGGAAGTCCTACAATGAGCAGTTCTTC
. . TRBJ1-1 TRBV7-6 CASRLIGFQTEAFF TGTGCCAGCAGGTTAATCGGGTTCCAAACTGAAGCTTTCTTT
. . TRBJ1-2 TRBV6-5 CASSEDGGDYGYTF TGTGCCAGCAGTGAGGACGGAGGAGACTATGGCTACACCTTC
. . TRBJ1-5 TRBV30 CAWSVKGVSNQPQHF TGTGCCTGGAGTGTGAAAGGGGTCAGCAATCAGCCCCAGCATTTT
. TRBD2 TRBJ2-5 TRBV28 CASSFRLAGGLRTQYF TGTGCCAGCAGTTTTCGGCTAGCGGGGGGCCTGAGGACCCAGTACTTC
. TRBD2 TRBJ2-7 TRBV7-3 CASSFGGGPPYEQYF TGTGCCAGCAGCTTTGGGGGGGGACCCCCCTACGAGCAGTACTTC
. . TRBJ2-1 TRBV30 CAWGAGNNEQFF TGTGCCTGGGGCGCAGGGAACAATGAGCAGTTCTTC
. . TRBJ1-1 TRBV14 CASSAGRRTEAFF TGTGCCAGCTCCGCGGGTAGGCGGACTGAAGCTTTCTTT
few . TRBJ1-2 TRBV2 CASSRDYGYTF TGTGCCAGCAGTAGAGACTATGGCTACACCTTC
. . TRBJ2-3 TRBV6-5 CASSDPRDTQYF TGTGCCAGCAGCGACCCGAGGGATACGCAGTATTTT
few . TRBJ2-7 TRBV7-9 CASSPLQVGGEQYF TGTGCCAGCAGCCCGCTACAGGTCGGCGGCGAGCAGTACTTC
. TRBD2 TRBJ2-5 TRBV9 CASSGSTSGEETQYF TGTGCCAGCAGCGGATCGACTAGCGGGGAAGAGACCCAGTACTTC
. . TRBJ1-5 TRBV5-8 CASSLGGRGNQPQHF TGTGCCAGCAGCTTGGGGGGCCGGGGCAATCAGCCCCAGCATTTT
. . TRBJ1-6 TRBV10-3 CAISAENSYNSPLHF TGTGCCATCAGTGCGGAGAATTCCTATAATTCACCCCTCCACTTT
. TRBD1 TRBJ2-7 TRBV18 CASSPVLTGGHEQYF TGTGCCAGCTCACCAGTGTTGACAGGGGGACACGAGCAGTACTTC
. . TRBJ1-4 TRBV5-5 CASSLDGRVDEKLFF TGTGCCAGCAGCTTGGATGGGAGGGTTGATGAAAAACTGTTTTTT